This T cell receptor beta chain was sequenced for a study of T cells in Graves' hyperthyroidism and ophthalmopathy (dated by TCRdb to 2018 to 2020). Looking at the study overall: Peripheral blood was collected at initial diagnosis, before any treatment. The paper describes TCR Vbeta CDR3 sequencing of around 140 peripheral blood samples, made up of some 40 ophthalmopathy patients, some 76 hyperthyroidism patients and approximately 17 progressor patients. Whether ophthalmopathy could be predicted prospectively was tested in an independent validation cohort made up of 18 hyperthyroidism patients plus 17 patients who later progressed to ophthalmopathy. In more than five Graves' hyperthyroidism patients, the study also compared T-cell repertoires from thyroid tissue with T-cell repertoires from blood. To identify distinguishing TCR V-J signatures, a discovery cohort of roughly 100 patients was used, comprising some 45 with Graves' ophthalmopathy and roughly 60 with stable Graves' hyperthyroidism. Following sampling, methimazole starting at 30 mg daily was given to hyperthyroidism patients, and high-dose intravenous methylprednisolone was given to ophthalmopathy patients. The approximately 100 discovery patients were divided at random into training and test sets in a 7:3 ratio.

The CDR3, cysteine through phenylalanine, is 14 amino acids long. Only the CDR3 DNA stays, 42 bases, in frame from base 1. V drops 7 bases and J drops 5 bases, leaving 14 bases in between. From the germline V gene (reference sequence), CDR1 is LNHDA and CDR2 is SQIVND. A few counts support this clonotype. Its antigen is unknown. No clone much larger than this one lies a single base away; base qualities are absent. The TCR beta CDR3 regions were amplified from RNA transcripts. For the first round of RT-PCR on the TCR CDR3, the HTBI primer set was used together with the Qiagen OneStep RT-PCR kit. A second multiplex PCR round built the libraries, followed by size selection and purification. Paired-end sequencing of the libraries was performed with 100 bp reads on an Illumina HiSeq2000. The authors' analysis ran thus. SOAPnuke was used to process the raw data, removing reads that contained adapters or uncalled bases, had a mean Phred below 15, or lacked an exact match to the constant primer or identifier. COPE v1.2.5 was used to merge high-quality paired reads, and clonotypes were defined as unique nucleotide sequences. Clonotypes were aligned to IMGT TRBV, TRBD and TRBJ reference segments using MiTCR v1.1. The analysis was restricted to V-J combinations with a frequency above 0.0001, which together covered roughly 99% of the repertoires. The TCS score was defined as F50 (clonal expansion) divided by E x V (chaos), with BLOSUM62-based TCRdist calculated between CDR3 peptides within each V-J. Welch's t-statistics and random forest reduced around 550 V-J features to 13, which were used in a naive Bayes classifier (R e1071). TCRdb trimmed the raw reads at Q25, called clones with MiXCR and kept productive beta chains. Identical CDR3 protein sequences are pooled into one entry, listed with their most common genes and DNA. TCRdb's processing, not the authors', yielded these V and J calls. For this sample there are 700,000 or so distinct CDR3 sequences; less than 20% appear just once. The top ten hold approximately 8.4% of the sample.

Stable Graves' hyperthyroidism was defined as no progression to ophthalmopathy during 18 months of follow-up. Hyperthyroidism patients were aged 18 to 65 years and newly diagnosed, with disease duration of less than 2 months. Exclusion was applied to patients with uncontrolled infections, other autoimmune diseases, pregnancy or lactation. Diagnoses were based on clinical symptoms, serum thyroxine and TRAb, thyroid ultrasound and orbital computed tomography. PBMCs were isolated from about 9 ml of fresh peripheral blood by Ficoll-Paque density gradient centrifugation. Total RNA was extracted with Trizol reagent, and quality was checked on an Agilent 2100 Bioanalyzer. Study-wide conclusions, independent of this receptor: Most expanded thyroid clonotypes (frequency above 0.001) were also found in blood, which suggests that blood repertoires may mirror thyroid immune responses. Sample size was not statistically predetermined, and blinding of investigators to group allocation was not performed. A 13 V-J signature model separated ophthalmopathy from stable hyperthyroidism, with around 90% sensitivity and 81.08% specificity in cross-validation and 80%/75% in testing. In validation, the model predicted progression to ophthalmopathy a median of about 5.9 months before onset, with about 71% sensitivity and more than 72% specificity.

This TCR was recovered from a young man with Graves' hyperthyroidism. Here the chain combines TRBV19 and TRBJ2-2; there is no confident call for the D gene. Sequenced input: blood. The base sequence is TGTGCCAGTAAGACACACATCTTTACCGGGGAGCTGTTTTTT. Its protein reads: CASKTHIFTGELFF.